This is a list of T cell receptor beta chains from one sample in a study of cytomegalovirus exposure and HLA in healthy donors. Profiled with immunoSEQ multiplex PCR; TCRdb holds only in-frame clones, not every one. The table has under 150,000 clones, roughly 90% seen once. Material: PBMCs. The source of these receptors is a woman aged 18-29 years in good health and CMV-seronegative. CDR3s include the opening cysteine and the closing phenylalanine or tryptophan. D genes are given only for firm matches. Only some rows state a clone size, as once, few, many or a class for expanded clones.

d_gene: TRBD2
abundance: .
j_gene: TRBJ2-3
v_gene: TRBV25-1
CDR3nt: TGTGCCAGCAGCTTTCGACTAGCGGGGACAGATACGCAGTATTTT
CDR3aa: CASSFRLAGTDTQYF

d_gene: .
abundance: .
j_gene: TRBJ2-4
v_gene: TRBV11-2
CDR3nt: TGTGCCAGCAGCGGACTAGCCAAAAACATTCAGTACTTC
CDR3aa: CASSGLAKNIQYF

d_gene: .
abundance: .
j_gene: TRBJ2-1
v_gene: TRBV9
CDR3nt: TGTGCCAGCAGCGTAGACGGGGGCTCCTACAATGAGCAGTTCTTC
CDR3aa: CASSVDGGSYNEQFF

d_gene: TRBD2
abundance: once
j_gene: TRBJ2-3
v_gene: TRBV30
CDR3nt: TGTGCCTGGAGTGTACTAGCGGGACCAGATACGCAGTATTTT
CDR3aa: CAWSVLAGPDTQYF

d_gene: .
abundance: once
j_gene: TRBJ1-5
v_gene: TRBV29-1
CDR3nt: TGCAGCGTTGAAGACGGCGGCGGGGGGCCCCAGCATTTT
CDR3aa: CSVEDGGGGPQHF

d_gene: .
abundance: few
j_gene: TRBJ1-5
v_gene: TRBV10-2
CDR3nt: TGCGCCAGCAGTGCCGGGGTACCTGATCAGCCCCAGCATTTT
CDR3aa: CASSAGVPDQPQHF

d_gene: TRBD1
abundance: .
j_gene: TRBJ2-1
v_gene: TRBV5-1
CDR3nt: TGCGCCAGCAGCCCCGGGACAGGGGTCAATGAGCAGTTCTTC
CDR3aa: CASSPGTGVNEQFF

d_gene: TRBD1
abundance: .
j_gene: TRBJ1-5
v_gene: TRBV7-8
CDR3nt: TGTGCCAGCACCCGAGCCTCGGGGACAGGTATCAATCAGCCCCAGCATTTT
CDR3aa: CASTRASGTGINQPQHF

d_gene: .
abundance: .
j_gene: TRBJ2-3
v_gene: TRBV11-3
CDR3nt: TGTGCCAGCAGCCCTACCCTCCTCACAGATACGCAGTATTTT
CDR3aa: CASSPTLLTDTQYF

d_gene: .
abundance: .
j_gene: TRBJ1-2
v_gene: TRBV9
CDR3nt: TGTGCCAGCAGCTTAGGGTCAACGACAGGACGTTCCTATGGCTACACCTTC
CDR3aa: CASSLGSTTGRSYGYTF

d_gene: .
abundance: .
j_gene: TRBJ1-3
v_gene: TRBV6-5
CDR3nt: TGTGCCAGCAGTTACTCGAGAGACTTGACGGGAAACACCATATATTTT
CDR3aa: CASSYSRDLTGNTIYF

d_gene: TRBD1
abundance: .
j_gene: TRBJ1-3
v_gene: TRBV19
CDR3nt: TGTGCCAGTAGTAAGATAACAGGGGGAAAAAGGACCATATATTTT
CDR3aa: CASSKITGGKRTIYF

d_gene: .
abundance: .
j_gene: TRBJ2-4
v_gene: TRBV6-6
CDR3nt: TGTGCCAGCAGTTACTCGAGAATAGCCAAAAACATTCAGTACTTC
CDR3aa: CASSYSRIAKNIQYF

d_gene: .
abundance: .
j_gene: TRBJ2-3
v_gene: TRBV6-1
CDR3nt: TGTGCCAGCAGGCTCGGTGCCACAGATACGCAGTATTTT
CDR3aa: CASRLGATDTQYF

d_gene: TRBD1
abundance: .
j_gene: TRBJ1-6
v_gene: TRBV6-1
CDR3nt: TGTGCCAGCAGTGGAGGAGGACAGGGTGTTTCACCCCTCCACTTT
CDR3aa: CASSGGGQGVSPLHF

d_gene: .
abundance: .
j_gene: TRBJ2-7
v_gene: TRBV30
CDR3nt: TGTGCCTGGAGTGTATCGGTTACCTACGAGCAGTACTTC
CDR3aa: CAWSVSVTYEQYF

d_gene: .
abundance: .
j_gene: TRBJ2-3
v_gene: TRBV18
CDR3nt: TGTGCCAGCTCACGCGTAGCTAGCAGCGGGTTAAGCACAGATACGCAGTATTTT
CDR3aa: CASSRVASSGLSTDTQYF

d_gene: .
abundance: .
j_gene: TRBJ1-1
v_gene: TRBV28
CDR3nt: TGTGCCAGCAGACAGGTCCTGAACACTGAAGCTTTCTTT
CDR3aa: CASRQVLNTEAFF

d_gene: TRBD1
abundance: .
j_gene: TRBJ1-5
v_gene: TRBV28
CDR3nt: TGTGCCAGCAAACTCGGACAGGGGAATCAGCCCCAGCATTTT
CDR3aa: CASKLGQGNQPQHF

d_gene: TRBD1
abundance: .
j_gene: TRBJ1-3
v_gene: TRBV7-6
CDR3nt: TGTGCCAGCAGGTCTATTCGGACAGGGCCCGGAAACACCATATATTTT
CDR3aa: CASRSIRTGPGNTIYF

d_gene: .
abundance: .
j_gene: TRBJ2-5
v_gene: TRBV15
CDR3nt: TGTGCCACCAGCAGAGATCGGGGGAAAGAGACCCAGTACTTC
CDR3aa: CATSRDRGKETQYF

d_gene: .
abundance: once
j_gene: TRBJ1-1
v_gene: TRBV30
CDR3nt: TGTGCCTGGAGTGGTATGGGGGGAGGGAGAGACACTGAAGCTTTCTTT
CDR3aa: CAWSGMGGGRDTEAFF

d_gene: TRBD1
abundance: few
j_gene: TRBJ2-7
v_gene: TRBV7-2
CDR3nt: TGTGCCAGCAGCTTAGCGTCAGGGGGCTCATACGAGCAGTACTTC
CDR3aa: CASSLASGGSYEQYF

d_gene: .
abundance: .
j_gene: TRBJ2-1
v_gene: TRBV7-9
CDR3nt: TGTGCCAGCAGCTTAGGGGAGGCCCACGGGAGTGGGGAGTTCTTC
CDR3aa: CASSLGEAHGSGEFF

d_gene: TRBD2
abundance: .
j_gene: TRBJ2-3
v_gene: TRBV7-2
CDR3nt: TGTGCCAGCAGCTTGAGACTAGCGGGATTGGTAGATACGCAGTATTTT
CDR3aa: CASSLRLAGLVDTQYF

d_gene: TRBD2
abundance: .
j_gene: TRBJ2-1
v_gene: TRBV4-2
CDR3nt: TGTGCCAGCAGCCAAGAAGGAGCGGGAGGGCCGTGGAATGAGCAGTTCTTC
CDR3aa: CASSQEGAGGPWNEQFF

d_gene: .
abundance: .
j_gene: TRBJ2-3
v_gene: TRBV29-1
CDR3nt: TGCAGCGTTGAATTAGCTTTCCGCCCGGATACGCAGTATTTT
CDR3aa: CSVELAFRPDTQYF

d_gene: .
abundance: .
j_gene: TRBJ1-2
v_gene: TRBV28
CDR3nt: TGTGCCAGCAGTACCCTAAAGACAGGCCCTAGGGGCTACACCTTC
CDR3aa: CASSTLKTGPRGYTF

d_gene: .
abundance: .
j_gene: TRBJ2-7
v_gene: TRBV2
CDR3nt: TGTGCCAGCAAGGTGACAGGCCGCTCCTACGAGCAGTACTTC
CDR3aa: CASKVTGRSYEQYF

d_gene: .
abundance: .
j_gene: TRBJ1-1
v_gene: TRBV28
CDR3nt: TGTGCCAGCAGTTTTGTTGGGAGGGCCACTGAAGCTTTCTTT
CDR3aa: CASSFVGRATEAFF

d_gene: TRBD2
abundance: .
j_gene: TRBJ2-7
v_gene: TRBV9
CDR3nt: TGTGCCAGCAGCAAGGGAGGGCCCGGGTACGAGCAGTACTTC
CDR3aa: CASSKGGPGYEQYF

d_gene: TRBD2
abundance: few
j_gene: TRBJ2-2
v_gene: TRBV29-1
CDR3nt: TGCAGCGCGGGACTAGCGGGGGCGAACACCGGGGAGCTGTTTTTT
CDR3aa: CSAGLAGANTGELFF

d_gene: TRBD2
abundance: .
j_gene: TRBJ2-1
v_gene: TRBV6-5
CDR3nt: TGTGCCAGCACCAAAAGCGGGGGGGCTTACAATGAGCAGTTCTTC
CDR3aa: CASTKSGGAYNEQFF

d_gene: TRBD1
abundance: .
j_gene: TRBJ1-2
v_gene: TRBV19
CDR3nt: TGTGCCAGTAGTACAACCGGGACAGTAAACTATGGCTACACCTTC
CDR3aa: CASSTTGTVNYGYTF

d_gene: .
abundance: few
j_gene: TRBJ2-7
v_gene: TRBV20-1
CDR3nt: TGCAGTGCCAAGGGACTCTACGAGCAGTACTTC
CDR3aa: CSAKGLYEQYF